The rows below give T cell receptor beta chains drawn from one sample of a study of glioma-infiltrating T cells after dendritic cell vaccination. Profiling relied on immunoSEQ multiplex PCR, and the TCRdb table lists in-frame clones only, not all of them. The sample includes approximately 50,000 clones, 70% to 90% of them seen just once. Sequenced material: blood, taken after dendritic cell vaccination. The receptor source for this set is a human donor with glioblastoma. Both conserved end residues are trimmed from each CDR3. Each record gives: V gene, CDR3 protein.

v_gene: TRBV5-4
CDR3aa: ASSLKDRSYEQY

v_gene: TRBV29-1
CDR3aa: SVGDRGHTEAF

v_gene: TRBV4-1
CDR3aa: ASSQVLGARPQH

v_gene: TRBV30
CDR3aa: AHGGLGYNEQF

v_gene: TRBV19
CDR3aa: ASSIWRGGIDTQY

v_gene: TRBV6-1
CDR3aa: ASRQTGGYGYT

v_gene: TRBV11-2
CDR3aa: ASSLDGTGVF

v_gene: TRBV19
CDR3aa: ASSRQSNEQF

v_gene: TRBV11-2
CDR3aa: ASSPGTGTGETQY

v_gene: TRBV7-9
CDR3aa: ASSSGSGGDIQY

v_gene: TRBV10-1
CDR3aa: ASSEALASEQY

v_gene: TRBV29-1
CDR3aa: SVEDPTGHYEQY

v_gene: TRBV18
CDR3aa: ASSPWSSGGLETQY

v_gene: TRBV4-3
CDR3aa: ASSQVWTGGAHYGYT

v_gene: TRBV2
CDR3aa: ASTGGRGQY

v_gene: TRBV27
CDR3aa: ASSQTSGEETQY

v_gene: TRBV15
CDR3aa: ATSTRQGRHEQY

v_gene: TRBV4-3
CDR3aa: ASSHLQGVEGYT

v_gene: TRBV27
CDR3aa: ASSATGTGLNEKLF

v_gene: TRBV4-2
CDR3aa: ASSQGPRDINNSPLH

v_gene: TRBV5-7
CDR3aa: ASSPRQY

v_gene: TRBV19
CDR3aa: ASTDAVYTGELF

v_gene: TRBV30
CDR3aa: AGPGGRFGETQY

v_gene: TRBV28
CDR3aa: ASSLDRLNYGYT

v_gene: TRBV11-2
CDR3aa: ASSIPRGGGANVLT

v_gene: TRBV4-3
CDR3aa: ASSQGSGGHYSYNEQF

v_gene: TRBV6-5
CDR3aa: ASIKGGGSYNEQF

v_gene: TRBV5-5
CDR3aa: ASGLDRENQPQH

v_gene: TRBV7-9
CDR3aa: ASSLGAYNQPQH

v_gene: TRBV4-3
CDR3aa: ASSQGQGARETQY

v_gene: TRBV13
CDR3aa: ASSESGTGAILDSGANVLT

v_gene: TRBV30
CDR3aa: ASRGTGRPF

v_gene: TRBV4-3
CDR3aa: ASSQILRDTYGYT

v_gene: TRBV5-6
CDR3aa: ASSSLSGTDTQY

v_gene: TRBV19
CDR3aa: ASSMGQGGEKLF

v_gene: TRBV6-5
CDR3aa: ASTPGTGVTEAF